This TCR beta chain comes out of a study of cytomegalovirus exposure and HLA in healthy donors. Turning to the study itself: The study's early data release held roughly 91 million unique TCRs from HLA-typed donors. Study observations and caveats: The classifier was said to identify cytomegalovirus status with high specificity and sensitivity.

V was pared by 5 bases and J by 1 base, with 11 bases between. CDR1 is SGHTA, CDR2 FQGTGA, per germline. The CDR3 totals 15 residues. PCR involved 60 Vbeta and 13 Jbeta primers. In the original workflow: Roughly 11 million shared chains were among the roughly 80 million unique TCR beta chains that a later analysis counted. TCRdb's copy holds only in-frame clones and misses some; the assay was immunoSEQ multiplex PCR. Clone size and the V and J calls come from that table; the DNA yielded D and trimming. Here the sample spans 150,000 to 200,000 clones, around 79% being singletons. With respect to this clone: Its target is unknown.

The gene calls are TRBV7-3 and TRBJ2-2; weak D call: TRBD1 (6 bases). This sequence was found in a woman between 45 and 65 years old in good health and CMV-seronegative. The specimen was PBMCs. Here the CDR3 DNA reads TGTGCCAGCAGCCGTGAAGGGGGGAACACCGGGGAGCTGTTTTTT. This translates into CASSREGGNTGELFF.